This TCR beta chain was obtained from a study of OX40 agonist ivuxolimab in advanced cancers. Study-level information: At doses from 0.01 to 10 mg/kg, patients were given intravenous ivuxolimab every 2 weeks. Partial responses were recorded for three patients, including one with hepatocellular carcinoma and two with cutaneous melanoma.

As concerns this clone: Its antigen is unknown.

General study points: Normalized T-cell clonal expansion was also low in a subset of nonresponders.

The CDR3 is made up of 14 amino acids. With 1 base removed from V and 7 bases from J, the gap between germline ends came to 11 bases. From germline, CDR1 is SGHTA and CDR2 FQGNSA. Some clones are missing from TCRdb's copy, which holds only in-frame ones; the method was immunoSEQ multiplex PCR. The data contain 85,000 to 100,000 clones, 90% to 95% of them singletons. The chain recombines TRBV7-2 with TRBJ2-1; no reliable D call. This TCR was recovered from an adult with an advanced solid tumor such as melanoma, head and neck, liver or kidney cancer. The material was CD4+ or CD8+ T cells sorted from blood, obtained in a trial of the OX40 agonist ivuxolimab. The CDR3 reads CASSLGPIPNEQFF. Written as DNA, the CDR3 is TGTGCCAGCAGCTTAGGCCCTATTCCGAATGAGCAGTTCTTC.